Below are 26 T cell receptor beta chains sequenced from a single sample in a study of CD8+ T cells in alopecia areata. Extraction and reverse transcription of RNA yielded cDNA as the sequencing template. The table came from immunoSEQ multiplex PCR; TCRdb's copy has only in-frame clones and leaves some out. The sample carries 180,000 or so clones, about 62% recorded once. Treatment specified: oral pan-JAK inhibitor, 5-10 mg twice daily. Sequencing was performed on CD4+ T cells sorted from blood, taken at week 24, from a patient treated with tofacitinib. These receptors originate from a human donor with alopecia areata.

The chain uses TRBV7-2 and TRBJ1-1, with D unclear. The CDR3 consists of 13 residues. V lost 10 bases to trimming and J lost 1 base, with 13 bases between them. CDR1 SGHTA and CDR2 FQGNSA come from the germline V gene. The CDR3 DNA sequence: TGTGCCACCACCCGCCCGACGAACACTGAAGCTTTCTTT. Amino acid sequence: CATTRPTNTEAFF.

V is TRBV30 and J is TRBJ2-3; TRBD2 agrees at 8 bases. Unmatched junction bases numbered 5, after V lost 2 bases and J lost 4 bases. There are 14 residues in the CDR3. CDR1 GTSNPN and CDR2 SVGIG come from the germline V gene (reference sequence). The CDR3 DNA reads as TGTGCCTGGAGTACGGGAGGGGGTGCAGATACGCAGTATTTT. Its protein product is CAWSTGGGADTQYF.

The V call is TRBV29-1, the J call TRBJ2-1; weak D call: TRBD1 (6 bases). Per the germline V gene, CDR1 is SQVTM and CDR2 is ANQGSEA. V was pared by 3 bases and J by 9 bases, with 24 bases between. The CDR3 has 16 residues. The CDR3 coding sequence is TGCAGCGTTGATCGATCGAATTTGGTAGTCAGGGGTGAGCAGTTCTTC. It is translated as CSVDRSNLVVRGEQFF.

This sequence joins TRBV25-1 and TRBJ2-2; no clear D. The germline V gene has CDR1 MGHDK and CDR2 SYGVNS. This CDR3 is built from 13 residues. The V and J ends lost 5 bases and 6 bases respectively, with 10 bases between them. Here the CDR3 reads CASSQWVAGELFF. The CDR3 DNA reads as TGTGCCAGCAGTCAATGGGTGGCCGGGGAGCTGTTTTTT.

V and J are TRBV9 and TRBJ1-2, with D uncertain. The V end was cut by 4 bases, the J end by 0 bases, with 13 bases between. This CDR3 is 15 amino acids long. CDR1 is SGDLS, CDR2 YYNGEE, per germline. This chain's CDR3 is CASSTDLHSNYGYTF. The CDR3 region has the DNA TGTGCCAGCAGCACGGACCTCCACTCTAACTATGGCTACACCTTC.

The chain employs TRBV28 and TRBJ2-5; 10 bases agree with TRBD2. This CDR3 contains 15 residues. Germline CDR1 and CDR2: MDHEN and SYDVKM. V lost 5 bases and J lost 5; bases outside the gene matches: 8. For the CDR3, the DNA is TGTGCCAGCAGTCCCCCCCGACTAGCGGGCGAGACCCAGTACTTC. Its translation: CASSPPRLAGETQYF.

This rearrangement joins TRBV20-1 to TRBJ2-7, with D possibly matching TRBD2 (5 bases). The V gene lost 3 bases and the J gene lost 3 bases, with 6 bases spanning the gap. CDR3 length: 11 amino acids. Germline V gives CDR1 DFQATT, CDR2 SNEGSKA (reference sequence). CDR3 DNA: TGCAGTGCTAGGGAGGACTACGAGCAGTACTTC. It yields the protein CSAREDYEQYF.

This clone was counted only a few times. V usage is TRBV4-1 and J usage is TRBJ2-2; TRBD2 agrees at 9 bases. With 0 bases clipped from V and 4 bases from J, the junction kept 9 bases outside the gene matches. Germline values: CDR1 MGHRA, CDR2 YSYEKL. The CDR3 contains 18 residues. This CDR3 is CASSQDRMREGVTGELFF. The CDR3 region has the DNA TGCGCCAGCAGCCAAGATCGAATGCGGGAGGGGGTCACCGGGGAGCTGTTTTTT.

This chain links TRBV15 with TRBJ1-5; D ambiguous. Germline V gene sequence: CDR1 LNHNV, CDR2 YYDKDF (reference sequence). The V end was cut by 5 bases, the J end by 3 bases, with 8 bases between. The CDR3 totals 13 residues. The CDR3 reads CATSFDPNQPQHF. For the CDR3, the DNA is TGTGCCACCAGCTTTGATCCCAATCAGCCCCAGCATTTT. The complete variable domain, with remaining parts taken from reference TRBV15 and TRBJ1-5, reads DAMVIQNPRYQVTQFGKPVTLSCSQTLNHNVMYWYQQKSSQAPKLLFHYYDKDFNNEADTPDNFQSRRPNTSFCFLDIRSPGLGDTAMYLCATSFDPNQPQHFGDGTRLSIL.

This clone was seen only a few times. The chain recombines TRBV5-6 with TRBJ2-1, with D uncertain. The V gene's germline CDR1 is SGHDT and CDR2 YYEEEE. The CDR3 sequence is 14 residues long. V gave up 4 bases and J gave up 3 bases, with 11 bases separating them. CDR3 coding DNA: TGTGCCAGCAGCCGACCGGACGGCTACAATGAGCAGTTCTTC. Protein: CASSRPDGYNEQFF.

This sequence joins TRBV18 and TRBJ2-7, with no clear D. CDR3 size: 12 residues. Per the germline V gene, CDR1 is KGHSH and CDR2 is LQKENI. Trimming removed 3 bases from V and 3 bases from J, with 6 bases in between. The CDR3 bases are TGTGCCAGCTCACCTATCAGCTACGAGCAGTACTTC. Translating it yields CASSPISYEQYF.

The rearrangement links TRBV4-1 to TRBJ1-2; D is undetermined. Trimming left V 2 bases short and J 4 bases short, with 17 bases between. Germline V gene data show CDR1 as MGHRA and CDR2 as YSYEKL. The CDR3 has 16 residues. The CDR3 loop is CASSQLRTQTGYGYTF. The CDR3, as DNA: TGCGCCAGCAGCCAACTCCGGACTCAGACGGGCTATGGCTACACCTTC.

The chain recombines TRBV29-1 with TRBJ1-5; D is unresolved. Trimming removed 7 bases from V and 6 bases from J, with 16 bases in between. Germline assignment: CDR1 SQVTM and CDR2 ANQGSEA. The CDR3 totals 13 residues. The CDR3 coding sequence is TGCAGCGCTTTGGGAAGGGAAGGTCAGCCCCAGCATTTT. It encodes CSALGREGQPQHF. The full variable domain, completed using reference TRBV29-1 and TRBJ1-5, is SAVISQKPSRDICQRGTSLTIQCQVDSQVTMMFWYRQQPGQSLTLIATANQGSEATYESGFVIDKFPISRPNLTFSTLTVSNMSPEDSSIYLCSALGREGQPQHFGDGTRLSIL.

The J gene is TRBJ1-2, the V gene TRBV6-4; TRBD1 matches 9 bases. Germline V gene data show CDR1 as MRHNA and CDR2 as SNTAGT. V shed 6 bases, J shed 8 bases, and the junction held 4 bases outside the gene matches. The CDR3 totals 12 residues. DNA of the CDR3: TGTGCCAGCAGACAGGGGGCTGGAGGCTACACCTTC. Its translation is CASRQGAGGYTF.

CDR3 DNA sequence: TGTGCCAGCAGTCGAGCGGGAGTGGAGACCCAGTACTTC. Translated, it gives CASSRAGVETQYF. The V and J genes are TRBV6-5 and TRBJ2-5; 8 nucleotides align to TRBD2. Trimming took 5 bases from V and 5 from J; bases not matched to a gene: 4. The CDR3 is 13 residues long. Germline lookup yields CDR1 MNHEY and CDR2 SVGAGI.

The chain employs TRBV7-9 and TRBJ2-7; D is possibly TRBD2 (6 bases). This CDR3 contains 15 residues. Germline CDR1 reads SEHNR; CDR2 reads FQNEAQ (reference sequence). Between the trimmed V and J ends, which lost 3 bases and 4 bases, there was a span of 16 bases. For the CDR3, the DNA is TGTGCCAGCAGCTTCGCCGGCTTGGGGGGATACGAGCAGTACTTC. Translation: CASSFAGLGGYEQYF.

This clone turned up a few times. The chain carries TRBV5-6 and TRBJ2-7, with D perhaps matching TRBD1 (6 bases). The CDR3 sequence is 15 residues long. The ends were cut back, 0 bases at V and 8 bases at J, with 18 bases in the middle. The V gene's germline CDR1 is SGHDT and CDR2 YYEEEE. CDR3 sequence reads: CASSLAGTTAWQQYF. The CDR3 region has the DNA TGTGCCAGCAGCTTGGCCGGGACAACCGCGTGGCAGCAGTACTTC.

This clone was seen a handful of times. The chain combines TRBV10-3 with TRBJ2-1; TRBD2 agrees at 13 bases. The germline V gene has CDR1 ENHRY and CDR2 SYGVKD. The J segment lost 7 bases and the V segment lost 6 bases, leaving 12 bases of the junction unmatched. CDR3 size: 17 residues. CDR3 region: CAIRNGLAGEFKNEQFF. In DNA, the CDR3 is TGTGCCATCAGGAATGGACTAGCGGGAGAGTTCAAGAATGAGCAGTTCTTC.

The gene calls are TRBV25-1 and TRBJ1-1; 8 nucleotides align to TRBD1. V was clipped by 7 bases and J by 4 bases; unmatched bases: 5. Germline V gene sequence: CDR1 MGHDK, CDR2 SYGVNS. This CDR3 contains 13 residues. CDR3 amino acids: CASTRTGFTEAFF. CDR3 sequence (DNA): TGTGCCAGCACCCGGACAGGGTTCACTGAAGCTTTCTTT.

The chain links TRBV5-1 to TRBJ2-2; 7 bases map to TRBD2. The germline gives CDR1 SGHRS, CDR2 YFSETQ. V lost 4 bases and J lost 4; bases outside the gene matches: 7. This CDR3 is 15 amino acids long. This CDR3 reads CASSVPSGSTGELFF. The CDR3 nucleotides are TGCGCCAGCAGCGTTCCTAGCGGTTCCACCGGGGAGCTGTTTTTT.

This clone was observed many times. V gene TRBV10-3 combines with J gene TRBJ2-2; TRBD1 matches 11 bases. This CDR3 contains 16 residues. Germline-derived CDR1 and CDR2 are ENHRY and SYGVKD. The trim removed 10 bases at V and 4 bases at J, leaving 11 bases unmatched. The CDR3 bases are TGTGCCACTCAGACCGGACAGGGGGCTTCCACCGGGGAGCTGTTTTTT. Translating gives CATQTGQGASTGELFF.

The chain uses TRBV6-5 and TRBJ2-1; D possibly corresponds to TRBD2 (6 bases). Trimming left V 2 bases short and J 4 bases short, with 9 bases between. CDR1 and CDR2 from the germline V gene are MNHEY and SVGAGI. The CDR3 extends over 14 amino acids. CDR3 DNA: TGTGCCAGCAGTTACCCGGGACTTTACAATGAGCAGTTCTTC. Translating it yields CASSYPGLYNEQFF.

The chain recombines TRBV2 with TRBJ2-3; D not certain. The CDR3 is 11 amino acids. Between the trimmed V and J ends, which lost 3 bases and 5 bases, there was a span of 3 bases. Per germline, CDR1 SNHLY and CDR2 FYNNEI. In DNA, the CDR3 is TGTGCCAGCAGTGAGGAAGATACGCAGTATTTT. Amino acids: CASSEEDTQYF.

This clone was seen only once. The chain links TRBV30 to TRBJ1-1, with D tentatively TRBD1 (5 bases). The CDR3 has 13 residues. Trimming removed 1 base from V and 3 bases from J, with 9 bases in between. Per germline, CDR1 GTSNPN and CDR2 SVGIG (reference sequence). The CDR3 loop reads CAWSARGDTEAFF. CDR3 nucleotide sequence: TGTGCCTGGAGTGCTCGGGGGGACACTGAAGCTTTCTTT.

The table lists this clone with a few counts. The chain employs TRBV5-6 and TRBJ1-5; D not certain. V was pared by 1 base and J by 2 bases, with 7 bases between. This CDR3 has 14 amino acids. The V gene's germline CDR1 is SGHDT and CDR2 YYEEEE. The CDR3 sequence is CASSLRIGNQPQHF. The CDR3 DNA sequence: TGTGCCAGCAGCTTGAGGATTGGCAATCAGCCCCAGCATTTT.

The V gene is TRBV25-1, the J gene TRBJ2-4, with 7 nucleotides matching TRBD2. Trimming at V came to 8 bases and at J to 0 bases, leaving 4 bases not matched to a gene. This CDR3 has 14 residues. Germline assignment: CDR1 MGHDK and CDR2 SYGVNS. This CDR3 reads CASSERGAKNIQYF. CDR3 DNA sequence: TGTGCCAGCTCCGAGCGGGGAGCCAAAAACATTCAGTACTTC.